This T cell receptor beta chain was obtained from a study of Tregs in tolerant kidney transplant recipients. Unstimulated Tregs (CD4+CD25+CD127-) and CD4+CD25- non-Tregs were sorted from PBMCs. The table came from immunoSEQ multiplex PCR; TCRdb's copy has only in-frame clones and leaves some out. This listing includes around 33,000 clones. In the case of this clone: Its antigen remains unknown. Read sequence stops 3 residues before the CDR3 end, and the germline J gene provides the missing end.

The CDR3 runs to 13 residues. V dropped 3 bases and J dropped 2; count of bases not matched to a gene: 1. Germline loops: CDR1 LNHDA, CDR2 SQIVND (reference sequence). General observations from the study: Tregs expanded with activated donor B cells seemed most donor-specific. Donor-specific Treg expansion exceeded global Treg expansion in tolerant patients, suggesting antigen drive.

The V and J genes are TRBV19 and TRBJ2-7, with TRBD1 matching 7 bases. The TCR was taken from a human donor who received a combined kidney and bone marrow transplant. The sequencing here drew on CD8+ T cells from blood, taken before the transplant. CDR3 in amino acids: CASSIDRAYEQYF. The sequenced part of the CDR3 DNA is TGTGCCAGTAGTATCGACAGGGCCTACGAG.